This passage covers 7 T cell receptor beta chains from one sample sequenced in a study of cytomegalovirus exposure and HLA in healthy donors. The PCR ran on 60 Vbeta and 13 Jbeta primers. This table comes from immunoSEQ multiplex PCR, and its TCRdb copy is limited to in-frame clones, with some not included. The sample holds about 150,000 clones, roughly 85% seen once. Source material: PBMCs. Receptors originate from a woman aged 18-29 years in good health and CMV-seronegative.

The V and J genes are TRBV28 and TRBJ2-7, with no clear D. Looked up from germline, CDR1 is MDHEN and CDR2 is SYDVKM. The V end was cut by 6 bases, the J end by 1 base, with 7 bases between. The CDR3 has 12 amino acids. In DNA, the CDR3 is TGTGCCAGCAGAGCCAATTCCTACGAGCAGTACTTC. Amino acids: CASRANSYEQYF.

The rearrangement joins TRBV4-2 to TRBJ2-7; possibly TRBD2 for D (7 bases). The CDR3 contains 16 residues. V lost 3 bases and J lost 0, with 15 bases in between. Germline CDR1 LGHNA, CDR2 YNFKEQ. CDR3: CASSQEQGGSSYEQYF. Written as DNA, the CDR3 is TGTGCCAGCAGCCAGGAACAGGGAGGGAGCTCCTACGAGCAGTACTTC.

This chain connects TRBV2 to TRBJ2-2, with 8 bases lining up with TRBD1. The germline CDR1 and CDR2 sequences are SNHLY and FYNNEI. The V and J ends lost 6 bases and 7 bases, in that order; junction bases with no gene match: 7. CDR3 length: 14 residues. CDR3 DNA sequence: TGTGCCAGCAGGGACCGGACAGGGCGCGGGGAGCTGTTTTTT. It encodes CASRDRTGRGELFF.

Worth noting for this clone: This CDR3 is also generated by other DNA sequences in the sample. This chain joins TRBV5-1 and TRBJ1-2; TRBD1 aligns across 11 bases. CDR1 and CDR2 (germline): SGHRS, YFSETQ. V lost 3 bases to trimming and J lost 5 bases; unmatched junction nucleotides: 3. The CDR3 is made up of 14 amino acids. In nucleotides, the CDR3 is TGCGCCAGCAGCTCGGGACAGGGGGGGTATGGCTACACCTTC. Protein: CASSSGQGGYGYTF.

V and J are TRBV28 and TRBJ1-4; 12 positions agree with TRBD1. V lost 0 bases, J lost 7 bases, and 9 bases stayed unmatched. This CDR3 has 18 amino acids. From germline, CDR1 is MDHEN and CDR2 SYDVKM. The CDR3 nucleotides are TGTGCCAGCAGTTTATGGGGGGGGACAGGGGGCGCAGGTGAAAAACTGTTTTTT. This encodes CASSLWGGTGGAGEKLFF.

The chain joins TRBV9 to TRBJ2-2; D perhaps matches TRBD1 (6 bases). The V gene lost 0 bases and the J gene lost 2 bases, with 8 bases spanning the gap. The CDR3 contains 15 residues. Germline CDR1 is SGDLS and CDR2 is YYNGEE. The CDR3 region has the DNA TGTGCCAGCAGCGTAGGGACAGCTAACACCGGGGAGCTGTTTTTT. Encoded protein: CASSVGTANTGELFF.

This clone is a singleton in its sample. This rearrangement joins TRBV5-4 to TRBJ1-4; D perhaps matches TRBD1 (6 bases). The CDR3 spans 15 residues. CDR1 and CDR2 (germline): SGHNT, YYREEE (reference sequence). V gave up 4 bases and J gave up 5 bases, with 15 bases separating them. This CDR3 reads CASSPRGGINEKLFF. The CDR3 DNA is TGTGCCAGCAGCCCCCGGGGGGGCATAAATGAAAAACTGTTTTTT.